This T cell receptor (beta chain) originates from a study of prognosis after radiotherapy for stage I lung cancer. Whole-study context: The tumors were adenocarcinoma in approximately twelve patients (squamous cell carcinoma in about 7). General study findings and limits: Patients with metastases reportedly showed TRBV and TRBJ gene usage that differed from patients without metastases. There was a fall in unique TCR clone counts after stereotactic body radiation therapy, median about 10,000 versus 6,900.

Per the germline V gene, CDR1 is DFQATT and CDR2 is SNEGSKA (reference sequence). CDR3 size: 12 residues. The ends lost 5 bases at V and 3 bases at J; junction bases unmatched: 3. Amplification of TCR beta CDR3 from genomic DNA used two-round multiplex PCR. Individual primers that were specific to each TRBV and TRBJ gene served in first-round PCR. MiXCR, run by TCRdb on the multiplex PCR reads, gives a single entry per CDR3 protein. The profile shows tens of thousands of distinct CDR3 sequences, roughly 37% of them singletons. This clonotype was picked up many times. As yet, its antigen is unknown. This clonotype was sampled from a donor over 45 with non-small cell lung cancer. This rearrangement joins TRBV20-1 to TRBJ2-7; 8 bases match TRBD1. Sample: PBMCs, taken before or after stereotactic body radiation therapy (not recorded which). This chain's CDR3 is CSAVQGGYEQYF. CDR3 nucleotide sequence: TGCAGTGCTGTACAGGGGGGCTACGAGCAGTACTTC.